This TCR beta chain originates from a study of neurological immune-mediated disorders (dated by TCRdb to 2018 to 2020). Regarding the study in general: Of the 35 or so multiple sclerosis patients, about 31 had relapsing-remitting MS and 3 had secondary progressive MS. Peripheral blood TCR-beta repertoires from HTLV-I-associated myelopathy (HAM/TSP) patients, multiple sclerosis patients and healthy controls were compared by UMI-based sequencing. The 90 to 110 TCR-beta libraries included longitudinal samples, technical triplicates and paired sorted CD4+ and CD8+ T-cell subsets alongside PBMC samples. The cohort included around 70 subjects: 14 with HAM/TSP, about 34 with multiple sclerosis, and roughly 20 healthy controls. On the study overall, not on this receptor specifically: Phylogenetic analysis grouped repertoires from 18 of 34 MS patients into a cluster of related CDR3 sequences, suggesting a possible repertoire-level signature. TCR clonal expansion was greatest in HAM/TSP patients and smallest in MS patients, who ranked below even healthy controls. No clinical or MRI features were associated with the MS cluster, and the authors said that larger cohorts are needed. No identical CDR3 amino acid sequences were shared among expanded clones across subjects, suggesting private TCR-beta repertoires in all groups.

This clonotype was detected ten times or more. Its antigen target is currently unknown. The record has no base qualities; no much larger clone is one base away. cDNA synthesis used template-switch 5'RACE with a primer carrying a 10-nucleotide random unique molecular identifier tagging each TCR transcript. Every sequencing run covered 15-18 subjects and yielded more than 160 million TCR-beta sequences. Total RNA was extracted with the RNeasy kit. Using the KAPA Real-time Library Amplification kit, TCR-beta VDJ regions were amplified with primers for the TCR constant region and the 5'RACE anchor. Sample indexes and Illumina adaptors were added in a first PCR, and a second PCR then increased library yield. After Ampure bead purification, the TCR product of roughly 650 bp was size-selected on a 2% E-gel SizeSelection system. Before pooling, library quality was checked on a Bioanalyzer, concentration was measured with Qubit, and libraries were quantified with the Kapa Library Quantification kit. Paired-end 2 x 150 bp sequencing of the libraries was performed on an Illumina HiSeq 2500. To increase sequence diversity, roughly 25-31% phiX was spiked into each library pool. For the original study's pipeline: Quality-filtered reads were processed with the UMI-based MiGEC pipeline, which removed over 75% of raw TCR sequences during error correction. VDJ genes were aligned to IMGT germline references, and clonotypes were defined by unique CDR3 amino acid sequence plus V-J genes. Clonal expansion, Shannon diversity and CDR3 relatedness were evaluated with VDJtools (CalcPairwiseDistances, ClusterSamples), while phylogenetic trees were built in CLCbio workbench. Expanded clones were defined as having at least 8 unique UMIs, based on coefficient-of-variation modelling across technical triplicates. TCRdb took the public reads, trimmed them with fastp at Q25, ran MiXCR for clone calling and kept in-frame beta chains. Each entry is one CDR3 protein sequence, shown with its most common DNA and genes. TCRdb's processing, not the study's, gives the V and J calls here. The sample contains tens of thousands of distinct CDR3 sequences, around 3.6% of them found a single time. Less than 2% of the sample belongs to the ten largest clones.

For unsorted PBMC libraries, 2 million PBMCs were used after storage in RNAlater at -80 degrees C until RNA extraction. Multiple sclerosis patients were enrolled in a US clinical protocol under which disease progression was evaluated by magnetic resonance imaging. Peripheral blood underwent Ficoll-Hypaque density gradient centrifugation to isolate PBMCs, which were then cryopreserved in liquid nitrogen. This clonotype was sampled from a man younger than 40 with multiple sclerosis. Sequenced: PBMCs.

The CDR3 is CASSLAAGTDTDTQYF. Read as DNA, the sequence is TGTGCCAGCAGCTTAGCAGCTGGGACAGACACAGATACGCAGTATTTT. The chain couples TRBV7-2 to TRBJ2-3; 7 bases in between match TRBD1. Looking up the germline V gene yields CDR1 SGHTA and CDR2 FQGNSA. The CDR3 numbers 16 residues from cysteine through phenylalanine. Only the CDR3 DNA is retained, 48 bases long and in frame from the first base. Germline trimming amounts to 0 bases on V and 2 bases on J, with 5 as the count of junction bases outside the gene matches. With the rest looked up from the reference TRBV7-2 and TRBJ2-3 genes rather than sequenced, the full variable domain is GAGVSQSPSNKVTEKGKDVELRCDPISGHTALYWYRQSLGQGLEFLIYFQGNSAPDKSGLPSDRFSAERTGGSVSTLTIQRTQQEDSAVYLCASSLAAGTDTDTQYFGPGTRLTVL.